These T cell receptor beta chains were read from a single sample in a study of CD8 T cells in Susac syndrome. TCRdb re-derived calls from the immunoSEQ multiplex PCR reads in MiXCR, one entry per CDR3 protein. Counted here are roughly 200,000 distinct CDR3 sequences, approximately 95% occurring once; the ten biggest clones make up 0.15% to 0.2%. The sequenced material came from CD8+ T cells from PBMCs. Receptors originate from a human donor with multiple sclerosis. CDR3s include the opening cysteine and the closing phenylalanine or tryptophan. A D gene is named only where the DNA matches it firmly. Not all rows give a size; the values are once, few, many and, for expanded clones, a class.

v_gene: TRBV29-1; d_gene: TRBD1; abundance: NA; j_gene: TRBJ2-6; CDR3nt: TGCAGCGTTGGGGGACAGGCCTACTCTGGGGCCAACGTCCTGACTTTC; CDR3aa: CSVGGQAYSGANVLTF
v_gene: TRBV27; d_gene: NA; abundance: NA; j_gene: TRBJ1-1; CDR3nt: TGTGCCAGCAGGACCGGGACGTGGGCTTTCTTT; CDR3aa: CASRTGTWAFF
v_gene: TRBV5-6; d_gene: NA; abundance: NA; j_gene: TRBJ2-3; CDR3nt: TGTGCCAGCAGCCAGAATGGTGCAGATACGCAGTATTTT; CDR3aa: CASSQNGADTQYF
v_gene: TRBV12-3/TRBV12-4; d_gene: TRBD2; abundance: NA; j_gene: TRBJ2-5; CDR3nt: TGTGCCAGCAGTTTGTCGTTGGGACTAGCGGAAGAGACCCAGTACTTC; CDR3aa: CASSLSLGLAEETQYF
v_gene: TRBV18; d_gene: TRBD2; abundance: NA; j_gene: TRBJ2-7; CDR3nt: TGTGCCAGCTCACCCGAGCGGGAGGGGTACGAGCAGTACTTC; CDR3aa: CASSPEREGYEQYF
v_gene: TRBV27; d_gene: NA; abundance: NA; j_gene: TRBJ2-1; CDR3nt: TGTGCCAGCAGTTTCGAAGGTCCAGGGAGCTCCTACAATGAGCAGTTCTTC; CDR3aa: CASSFEGPGSSYNEQFF
v_gene: TRBV9; d_gene: NA; abundance: NA; j_gene: TRBJ2-3; CDR3nt: TGTGCCAGCAGCGTGTGGGGTGCAGATACGCAGTATTTT; CDR3aa: CASSVWGADTQYF
v_gene: TRBV9; d_gene: TRBD1; abundance: NA; j_gene: TRBJ2-1; CDR3nt: TGTGCCAGCAGCCCCCGGGACAGGGTCCTCTACAATGAGCAGTTCTTC; CDR3aa: CASSPRDRVLYNEQFF
v_gene: TRBV29-1; d_gene: NA; abundance: NA; j_gene: TRBJ1-1; CDR3nt: TGCAGCGTTGGGTTGGGACACCGGAACACTGAAGCTTTCTTT; CDR3aa: CSVGLGHRNTEAFF
v_gene: TRBV3-1; d_gene: NA; abundance: NA; j_gene: TRBJ2-7; CDR3nt: TGTGCCAGCAGCCTGGAGTGGCCGGGTTTGGGCGAGCAGTACTTC; CDR3aa: CASSLEWPGLGEQYF
v_gene: TRBV9; d_gene: NA; abundance: NA; j_gene: TRBJ1-2; CDR3nt: TGTGCCAGCAGCGTAGAGGCAGGGTGGCAAGGCTACACCTTC; CDR3aa: CASSVEAGWQGYTF
v_gene: TRBV12-3/TRBV12-4; d_gene: TRBD1; abundance: NA; j_gene: TRBJ1-5; CDR3nt: TGTGCCAGCGCCCGGACAGGGGTAGTTCAGCCCCAGCATTTT; CDR3aa: CASARTGVVQPQHF
v_gene: TRBV12-3/TRBV12-4; d_gene: TRBD1; abundance: NA; j_gene: TRBJ1-5; CDR3nt: TGTGCCAGCGCGACAGGGGATCAGCCCCAGCATTTT; CDR3aa: CASATGDQPQHF
v_gene: TRBV10-3; d_gene: NA; abundance: NA; j_gene: TRBJ1-1; CDR3nt: TGTGCCATCAGTGAGTCTGGGGGCCAAGCCACTGAAGCTTTCTTT; CDR3aa: CAISESGGQATEAFF
v_gene: TRBV9; d_gene: TRBD1; abundance: NA; j_gene: TRBJ2-5; CDR3nt: TGTGCCAGCAGCCCTCCCCAGGGCAGGGGGCGATGGGAGACCCAGTACTTC; CDR3aa: CASSPPQGRGRWETQYF
v_gene: TRBV15; d_gene: TRBD2; abundance: NA; j_gene: TRBJ2-7; CDR3nt: TGTGCCACCAGCAGAGGACTAGCGGGGGACGGGGAGCAGTACTTC; CDR3aa: CATSRGLAGDGEQYF
v_gene: TRBV20-1; d_gene: NA; abundance: NA; j_gene: TRBJ2-1; CDR3nt: TGCAGTGCTAGAGATCTGGATAGCGGTTACAATGAGCAGTTCTTC; CDR3aa: CSARDLDSGYNEQFF
v_gene: TRBV5-1; d_gene: NA; abundance: NA; j_gene: TRBJ1-3; CDR3nt: TGCGCCAGCAGCTTGGGCCGCCGGGGGAGAAACACCATATATTTT; CDR3aa: CASSLGRRGRNTIYF
v_gene: TRBV24-1; d_gene: NA; abundance: NA; j_gene: TRBJ1-5; CDR3nt: TGTGCCACCAGTGGGCAGGCGCGTCAACCCAATCAGCCCCAGCATTTT; CDR3aa: CATSGQARQPNQPQHF
v_gene: TRBV29-1; d_gene: TRBD1; abundance: NA; j_gene: TRBJ2-7; CDR3nt: TGCAGCGTTGAGACGGGACAGGGCGAGCAGTACTTC; CDR3aa: CSVETGQGEQYF
v_gene: TRBV4-1; d_gene: NA; abundance: NA; j_gene: TRBJ1-1; CDR3nt: TGCGCCAGCAGCCAACAGGGTATCACTGAAGCTTTCTTT; CDR3aa: CASSQQGITEAFF
v_gene: TRBV29-1; d_gene: TRBD2; abundance: once; j_gene: TRBJ2-7; CDR3nt: TGCAGCGTTCTTATCGGGGGGAGCCTCTACGAGCAGTACTTC; CDR3aa: CSVLIGGSLYEQYF
v_gene: TRBV7-9; d_gene: NA; abundance: NA; j_gene: TRBJ1-2; CDR3nt: TGTGCCGGATCACCGAGGGCAGGTGGCTACACCTTC; CDR3aa: CAGSPRAGGYTF
v_gene: TRBV28; d_gene: NA; abundance: NA; j_gene: TRBJ2-5; CDR3nt: TGTGCCAGCAGCGCGGACCAAGAGACCCAGTACTTC; CDR3aa: CASSADQETQYF
v_gene: TRBV27; d_gene: NA; abundance: NA; j_gene: TRBJ2-1; CDR3nt: TGTGCCAGCGGAACCTCGACAGTCAATGAGCAGTTCTTC; CDR3aa: CASGTSTVNEQFF
v_gene: TRBV28; d_gene: TRBD2; abundance: NA; j_gene: TRBJ2-1; CDR3nt: TGTGCCAGCAGTTTACGGGACGTCGGAGGGGCGGGAGGCGGCCGGTGGAATGAGCAGTTCTTC; CDR3aa: CASSLRDVGGAGGGRWNEQFF
v_gene: TRBV9; d_gene: TRBD2; abundance: NA; j_gene: TRBJ2-5; CDR3nt: TGTGCCAGCAGCTCCTACCACGAGCCTAGCGGGGAAGAGACCCAGTACTTC; CDR3aa: CASSSYHEPSGEETQYF
v_gene: TRBV27; d_gene: TRBD2; abundance: NA; j_gene: TRBJ2-1; CDR3nt: TGTGCCAGCAGTGCCGGAACTAGCGGGAGGGCAAGCTCCTACAATGAGCAGTTCTTC; CDR3aa: CASSAGTSGRASSYNEQFF
v_gene: TRBV20-1; d_gene: NA; abundance: NA; j_gene: TRBJ2-1; CDR3nt: TGCAGTGCTAGAGGGGGGAATGAGCAGTTCTTC; CDR3aa: CSARGGNEQFF
v_gene: TRBV28; d_gene: NA; abundance: NA; j_gene: TRBJ1-1; CDR3nt: TGTGCCAGCCAGGGTGGGGGGGGCACTGAAGCTTTCTTT; CDR3aa: CASQGGGGTEAFF
v_gene: TRBV29-1; d_gene: TRBD1; abundance: NA; j_gene: TRBJ2-7; CDR3nt: TGCAGCGTGCCGAGACAGGGCGGTTACGAGCAGTACTTC; CDR3aa: CSVPRQGGYEQYF
v_gene: TRBV4-1; d_gene: TRBD2; abundance: NA; j_gene: TRBJ2-1; CDR3nt: TGCGCCAGCAGCCTTTCAATAGCGGGGGACGAGGATGAGCAGTTCTTC; CDR3aa: CASSLSIAGDEDEQFF
v_gene: TRBV2; d_gene: TRBD1; abundance: NA; j_gene: TRBJ2-2; CDR3nt: TGTGCCAGCTGGGACAGGGGGCTGTCCGGGGAGCTGTTTTTT; CDR3aa: CASWDRGLSGELFF
v_gene: TRBV5-1; d_gene: NA; abundance: NA; j_gene: TRBJ1-1; CDR3nt: TGCGCCAGTTCGGAGATGAACACTGAAGCTTTCTTT; CDR3aa: CASSEMNTEAFF
v_gene: TRBV27; d_gene: TRBD2; abundance: NA; j_gene: TRBJ2-7; CDR3nt: TGTGCCAGCAGTTCGGGGGGGTTCTCTTCCTACGAGCAGTACTTC; CDR3aa: CASSSGGFSSYEQYF
v_gene: TRBV24-1; d_gene: NA; abundance: NA; j_gene: TRBJ1-4; CDR3nt: TGTGCCACCAGTGATTTCCAGGTTCATGAGGAACTGTTTTTT; CDR3aa: CATSDFQVHEELFF
v_gene: TRBV27; d_gene: NA; abundance: few; j_gene: TRBJ1-5; CDR3nt: TGTGCCAGCAGTTTCGGGACCGATCAGCCCCAGCATTTT; CDR3aa: CASSFGTDQPQHF
v_gene: TRBV30; d_gene: NA; abundance: NA; j_gene: TRBJ2-7; CDR3nt: TGTGCCTGGAGTTCCCGACTAGACGACTACGAGCAGTACTTC; CDR3aa: CAWSSRLDDYEQYF
v_gene: TRBV13; d_gene: TRBD2; abundance: NA; j_gene: TRBJ2-7; CDR3nt: TGTGCCAGCAGCGCAGCTAGCGGGAACCCGGGGTACGAGCAGTACTTC; CDR3aa: CASSAASGNPGYEQYF
v_gene: TRBV29-1; d_gene: NA; abundance: NA; j_gene: TRBJ1-1; CDR3nt: TGCAGCTTCCTCCTGGGGCGAGAAGCTTTCTTT; CDR3aa: CSFLLGREAFF
v_gene: TRBV29-1; d_gene: TRBD2; abundance: NA; j_gene: TRBJ2-1; CDR3nt: TGCAGCGTTGAAGGACTAGCGGCCAACCCTCAATTCTCCTACAATGAGCAGTTCTTC; CDR3aa: CSVEGLAANPQFSYNEQFF
v_gene: TRBV3-1; d_gene: NA; abundance: NA; j_gene: TRBJ2-1; CDR3nt: TGTGCCAGCAGCCAAGACGACAGGAGCTCCTACAATGAGCAGTTCTTC; CDR3aa: CASSQDDRSSYNEQFF
v_gene: TRBV3-1; d_gene: TRBD2; abundance: NA; j_gene: TRBJ2-1; CDR3nt: TGTGCCAGCAGCCAAGTAGCGGGTTCCTACAATGAGCAGTTCTTC; CDR3aa: CASSQVAGSYNEQFF
v_gene: TRBV27; d_gene: NA; abundance: NA; j_gene: TRBJ1-1; CDR3nt: TGTGCCAGCAGTACACTTCTCGGGACTGAAGCTTTCTTT; CDR3aa: CASSTLLGTEAFF
v_gene: TRBV9; d_gene: NA; abundance: few; j_gene: TRBJ1-1; CDR3nt: TGTGCCAGCAGTCCCGGGACACTTAACACTGAAGCTTTCTTT; CDR3aa: CASSPGTLNTEAFF
v_gene: TRBV7-9; d_gene: NA; abundance: once; j_gene: TRBJ2-7; CDR3nt: TGTGCCAGCACAACGGGCCTCACCTACGAGCAGTACTTC; CDR3aa: CASTTGLTYEQYF
v_gene: TRBV7-9; d_gene: NA; abundance: NA; j_gene: TRBJ2-5; CDR3nt: TGTGCCAGCAGCTCGGAGGGACAGTTCCAAGAGACCCAGTACTTC; CDR3aa: CASSSEGQFQETQYF